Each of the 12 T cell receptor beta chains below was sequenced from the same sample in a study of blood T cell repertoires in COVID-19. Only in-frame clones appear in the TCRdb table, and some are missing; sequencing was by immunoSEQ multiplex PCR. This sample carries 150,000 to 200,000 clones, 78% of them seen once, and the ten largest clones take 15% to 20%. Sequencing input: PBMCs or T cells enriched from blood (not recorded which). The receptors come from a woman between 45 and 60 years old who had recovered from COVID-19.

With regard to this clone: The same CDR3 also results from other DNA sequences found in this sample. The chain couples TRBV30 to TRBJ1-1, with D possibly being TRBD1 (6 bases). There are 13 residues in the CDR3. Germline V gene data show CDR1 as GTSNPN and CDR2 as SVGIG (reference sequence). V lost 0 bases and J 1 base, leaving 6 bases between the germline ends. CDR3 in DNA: TGTGCCTGGAGTGTACAGGGGAACACTGAAGCTTTCTTT. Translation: CAWSVQGNTEAFF.

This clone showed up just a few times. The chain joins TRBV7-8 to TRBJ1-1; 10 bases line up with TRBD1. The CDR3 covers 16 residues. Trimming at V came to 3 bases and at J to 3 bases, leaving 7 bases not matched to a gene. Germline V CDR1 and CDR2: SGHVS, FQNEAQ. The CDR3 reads CASSFRRTGGDTEAFF. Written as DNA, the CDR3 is TGTGCCAGCAGCTTCAGACGGACAGGGGGTGACACTGAAGCTTTCTTT. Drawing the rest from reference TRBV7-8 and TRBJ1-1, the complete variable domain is GAGVSQSPRYKVAKRGQDVALRCDPISGHVSLFWYQQALGQGPEFLTYFQNEAQLDKSGLPSDRFFAERPEGSVSTLKIQRTQQEDSAVYLCASSFRRTGGDTEAFFGQGTRLTVV.

The CDR3 spells CASSQGAEREKLFF. DNA of the CDR3: TGTGCCAGCAGCCAAGGAGCAGAGAGGGAAAAACTGTTTTTT. The chain is built from TRBV28 and TRBJ1-4, with D hard to call. The length of the CDR3 is 14 residues. Trimming removed 6 bases from V and 8 bases from J, with 16 bases in between. CDR1 is MDHEN and CDR2 is SYDVKM in the germline V gene.

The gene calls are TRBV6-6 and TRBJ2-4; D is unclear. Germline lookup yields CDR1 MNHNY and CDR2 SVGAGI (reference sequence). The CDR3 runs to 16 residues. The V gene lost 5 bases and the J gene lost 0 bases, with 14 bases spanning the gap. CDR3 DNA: TGTGCCAGCAGTCGACGACACCTCGAAGCCAAAAACATTCAGTACTTC. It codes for CASSRRHLEAKNIQYF.

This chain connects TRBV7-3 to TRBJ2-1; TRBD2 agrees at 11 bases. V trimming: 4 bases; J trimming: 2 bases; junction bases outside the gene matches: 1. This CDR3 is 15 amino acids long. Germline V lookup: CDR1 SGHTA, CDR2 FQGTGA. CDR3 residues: CASSSGLAAYNEQFF. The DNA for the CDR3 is TGTGCCAGCAGCTCGGGACTAGCGGCCTACAATGAGCAGTTCTTC. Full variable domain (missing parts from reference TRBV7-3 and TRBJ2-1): GAGVSQTPSNKVTEKGKYVELRCDPISGHTALYWYRQSLGQGPEFLIYFQGTGAADDSGLPNDRFFAVRPEGSVSTLKIQRTERGDSAVYLCASSSGLAAYNEQFFGPGTRLTVL.

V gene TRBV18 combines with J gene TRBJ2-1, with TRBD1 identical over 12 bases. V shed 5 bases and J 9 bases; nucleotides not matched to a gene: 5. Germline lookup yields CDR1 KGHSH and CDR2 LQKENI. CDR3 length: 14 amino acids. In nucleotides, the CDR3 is TGTGCCAGCTCAAGGGACAGGGGGCTGGGTGAGCAGTTCTTC. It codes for CASSRDRGLGEQFF.

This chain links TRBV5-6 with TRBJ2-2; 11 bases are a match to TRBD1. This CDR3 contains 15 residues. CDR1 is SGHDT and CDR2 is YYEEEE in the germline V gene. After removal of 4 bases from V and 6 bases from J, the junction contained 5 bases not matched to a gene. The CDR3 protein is CASSPDRGRPGELFF. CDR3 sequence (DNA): TGTGCCAGCAGCCCGGACAGGGGGCGTCCCGGGGAGCTGTTTTTT.

The CDR3 protein is CASSASGLAYNEQFF. The CDR3 nucleotides read TGTGCCAGCAGCGCCAGCGGACTAGCCTACAATGAGCAGTTCTTC. The rearrangement links TRBV9 to TRBJ2-1, with 7 bases fitting TRBD2. Unmatched junction bases numbered 5, after V lost 3 bases and J lost 2 bases. Germline lookup yields CDR1 SGDLS and CDR2 YYNGEE. The CDR3 loop spans 15 amino acids.

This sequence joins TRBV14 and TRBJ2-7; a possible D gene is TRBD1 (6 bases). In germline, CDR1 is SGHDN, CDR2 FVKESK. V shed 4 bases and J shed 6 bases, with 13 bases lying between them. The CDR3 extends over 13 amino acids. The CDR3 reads CASSPDRYSEQYF. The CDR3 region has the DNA TGTGCCAGCAGCCCCGACAGGTACTCCGAGCAGTACTTC.

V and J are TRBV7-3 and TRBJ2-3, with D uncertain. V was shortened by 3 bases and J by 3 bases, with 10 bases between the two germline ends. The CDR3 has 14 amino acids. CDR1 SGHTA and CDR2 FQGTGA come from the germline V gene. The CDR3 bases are TGTGCCAGCAGCTTGTTCCCTCCTACAGATACGCAGTATTTT. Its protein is CASSLFPPTDTQYF. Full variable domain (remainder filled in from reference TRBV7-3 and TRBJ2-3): GAGVSQTPSNKVTEKGKYVELRCDPISGHTALYWYRQSLGQGPEFLIYFQGTGAADDSGLPNDRFFAVRPEGSVSTLKIQRTERGDSAVYLCASSLFPPTDTQYFGPGTRLTVL.

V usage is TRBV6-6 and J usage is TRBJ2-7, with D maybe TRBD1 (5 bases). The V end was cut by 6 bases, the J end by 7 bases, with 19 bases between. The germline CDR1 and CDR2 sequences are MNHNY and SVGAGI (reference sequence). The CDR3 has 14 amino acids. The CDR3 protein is CASRQDGKVGEQYF. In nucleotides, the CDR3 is TGTGCCAGCAGACAGGACGGAAAGGTCGGGGAGCAGTACTTC.

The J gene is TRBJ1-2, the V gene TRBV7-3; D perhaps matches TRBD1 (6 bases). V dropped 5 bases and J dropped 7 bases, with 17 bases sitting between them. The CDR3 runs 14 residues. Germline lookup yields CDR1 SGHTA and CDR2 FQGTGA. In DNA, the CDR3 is TGTGCCAGCAGCGGACCAACGGGGGGCAGTGGCTACACCTTC. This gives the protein CASSGPTGGSGYTF.